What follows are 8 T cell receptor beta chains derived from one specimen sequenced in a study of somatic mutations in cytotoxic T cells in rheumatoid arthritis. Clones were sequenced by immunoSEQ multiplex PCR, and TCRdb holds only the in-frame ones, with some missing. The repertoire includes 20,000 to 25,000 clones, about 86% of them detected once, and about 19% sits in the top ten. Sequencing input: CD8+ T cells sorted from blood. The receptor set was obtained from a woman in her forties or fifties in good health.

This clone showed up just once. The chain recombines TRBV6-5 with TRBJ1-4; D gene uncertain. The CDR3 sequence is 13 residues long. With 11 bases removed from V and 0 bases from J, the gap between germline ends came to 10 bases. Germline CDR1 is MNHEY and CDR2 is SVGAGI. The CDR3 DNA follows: TGTGCCTGGACGTCTCCAACTAATGAAAAACTGTTTTTT. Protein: CAWTSPTNEKLFF.

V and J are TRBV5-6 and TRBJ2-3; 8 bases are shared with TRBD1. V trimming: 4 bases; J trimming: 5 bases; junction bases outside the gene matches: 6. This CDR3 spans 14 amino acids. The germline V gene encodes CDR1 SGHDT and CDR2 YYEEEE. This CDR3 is CASSIETGGDTQYF. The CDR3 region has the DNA TGTGCCAGCAGCATAGAAACAGGGGGAGATACGCAGTATTTT.

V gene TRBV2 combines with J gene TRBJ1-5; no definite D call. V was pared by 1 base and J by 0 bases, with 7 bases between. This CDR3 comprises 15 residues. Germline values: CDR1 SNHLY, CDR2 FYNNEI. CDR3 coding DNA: TGTGCCAGCAGTGAAGTATATTTTAGCAATCAGCCCCAGCATTTT. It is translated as CASSEVYFSNQPQHF.

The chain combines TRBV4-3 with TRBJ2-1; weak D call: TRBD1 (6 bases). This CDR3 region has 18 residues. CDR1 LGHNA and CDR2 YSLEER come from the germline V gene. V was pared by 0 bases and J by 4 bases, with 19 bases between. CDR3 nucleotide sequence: TGCGCCAGCAGCCAAGATCATACCGGGACACCCAAATACAATGAGCAGTTCTTC. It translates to CASSQDHTGTPKYNEQFF.

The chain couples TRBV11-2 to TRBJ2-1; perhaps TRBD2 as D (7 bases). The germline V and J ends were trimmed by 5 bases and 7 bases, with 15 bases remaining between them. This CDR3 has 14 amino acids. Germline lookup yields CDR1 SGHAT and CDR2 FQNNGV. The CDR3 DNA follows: TGTGCCAGCAGCACGGGGGGCCCTGGGAATGAGCAGTTCTTC. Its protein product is CASSTGGPGNEQFF.

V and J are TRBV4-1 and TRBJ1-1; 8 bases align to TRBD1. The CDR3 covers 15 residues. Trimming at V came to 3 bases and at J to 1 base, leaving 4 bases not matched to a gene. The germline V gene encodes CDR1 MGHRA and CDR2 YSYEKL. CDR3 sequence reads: CASSHGTGPNTEAFF. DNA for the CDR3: TGCGCCAGCAGCCACGGGACAGGACCGAACACTGAAGCTTTCTTT.

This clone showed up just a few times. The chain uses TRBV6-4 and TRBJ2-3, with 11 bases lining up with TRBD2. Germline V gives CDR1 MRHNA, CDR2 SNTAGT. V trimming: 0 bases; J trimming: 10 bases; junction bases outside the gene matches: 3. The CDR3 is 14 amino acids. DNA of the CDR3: TGTGCCAGCAGTGACTCTAGCGGGGGGGCCCCGCAGTATTTT. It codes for CASSDSSGGAPQYF.

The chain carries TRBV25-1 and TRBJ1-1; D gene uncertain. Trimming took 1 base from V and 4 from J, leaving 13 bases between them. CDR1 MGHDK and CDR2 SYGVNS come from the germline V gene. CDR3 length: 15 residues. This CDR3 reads CASSEFGQVPTEAFF. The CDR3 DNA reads TGTGCCAGCAGTGAATTCGGTCAAGTGCCCACTGAAGCTTTCTTT.